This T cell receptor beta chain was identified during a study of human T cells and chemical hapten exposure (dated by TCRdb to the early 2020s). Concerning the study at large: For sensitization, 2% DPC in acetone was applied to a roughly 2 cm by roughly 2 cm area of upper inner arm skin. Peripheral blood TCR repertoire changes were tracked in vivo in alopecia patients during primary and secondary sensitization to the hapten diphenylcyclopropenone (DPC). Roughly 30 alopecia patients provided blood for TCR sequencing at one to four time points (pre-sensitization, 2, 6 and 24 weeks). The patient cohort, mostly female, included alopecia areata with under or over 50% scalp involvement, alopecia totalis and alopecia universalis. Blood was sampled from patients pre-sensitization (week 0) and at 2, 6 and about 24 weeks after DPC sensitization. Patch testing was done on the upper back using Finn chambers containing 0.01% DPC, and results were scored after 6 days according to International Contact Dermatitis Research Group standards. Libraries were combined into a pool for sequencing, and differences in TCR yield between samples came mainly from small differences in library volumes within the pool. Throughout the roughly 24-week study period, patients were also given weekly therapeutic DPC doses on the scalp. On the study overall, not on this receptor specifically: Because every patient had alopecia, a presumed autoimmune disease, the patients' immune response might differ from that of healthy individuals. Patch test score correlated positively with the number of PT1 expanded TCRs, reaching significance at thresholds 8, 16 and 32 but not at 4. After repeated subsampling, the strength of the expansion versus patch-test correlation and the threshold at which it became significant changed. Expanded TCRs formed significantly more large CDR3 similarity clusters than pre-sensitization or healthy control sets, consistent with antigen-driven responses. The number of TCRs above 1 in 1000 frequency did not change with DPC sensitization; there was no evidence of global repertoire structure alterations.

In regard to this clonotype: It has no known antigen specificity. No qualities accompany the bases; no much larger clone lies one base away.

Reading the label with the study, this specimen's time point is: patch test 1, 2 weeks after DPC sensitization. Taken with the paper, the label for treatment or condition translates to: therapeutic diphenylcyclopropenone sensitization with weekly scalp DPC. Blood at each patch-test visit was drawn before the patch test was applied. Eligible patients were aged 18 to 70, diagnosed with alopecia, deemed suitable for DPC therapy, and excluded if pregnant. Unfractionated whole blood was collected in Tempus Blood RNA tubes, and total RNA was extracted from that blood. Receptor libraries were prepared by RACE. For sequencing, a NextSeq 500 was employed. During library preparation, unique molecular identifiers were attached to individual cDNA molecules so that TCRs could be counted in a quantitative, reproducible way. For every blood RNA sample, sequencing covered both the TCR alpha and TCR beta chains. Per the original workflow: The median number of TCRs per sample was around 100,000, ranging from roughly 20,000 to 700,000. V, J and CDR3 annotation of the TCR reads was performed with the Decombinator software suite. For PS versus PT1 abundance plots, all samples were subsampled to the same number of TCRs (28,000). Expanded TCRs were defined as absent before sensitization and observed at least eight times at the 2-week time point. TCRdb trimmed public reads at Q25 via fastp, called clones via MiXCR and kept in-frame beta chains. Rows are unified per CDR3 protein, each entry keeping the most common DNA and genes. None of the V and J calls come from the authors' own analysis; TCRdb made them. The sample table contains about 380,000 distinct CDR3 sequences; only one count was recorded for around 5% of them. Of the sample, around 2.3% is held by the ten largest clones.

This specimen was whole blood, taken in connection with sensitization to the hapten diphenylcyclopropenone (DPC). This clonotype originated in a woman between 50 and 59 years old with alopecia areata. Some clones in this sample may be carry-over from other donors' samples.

The CDR3: CASSYQGGEKLFF. DNA sequence: TGTGCCAGCAGTTACCAGGGGGGTGAAAAACTGTTTTTT. The rearrangement combines TRBV6-6 with TRBJ1-4; 7 middle bases align to TRBD1. Taken from cysteine to phenylalanine, the CDR3 has 13 residues. Solely the CDR3 DNA is kept, with 39 bases framed from the first base. CDR1 MNHNY and CDR2 SVGAGI were looked up in the germline V gene (reference sequence). Clipping removes 2 bases from V and 7 bases from J, with 1 as the unmatched junction base count.